This T cell receptor beta chain originates from a study of T cell responses to AZD1222 COVID-19 vaccine. Sequencing used immunoSEQ multiplex PCR; TCRdb keeps in-frame clones, though not all of them. The sample carries some 140,000 clones, 88% recorded once. CDR3 length: 18 residues. V was clipped by 4 bases and J by 3 bases; unmatched bases: 17. In germline, CDR1 is ENHRY, CDR2 SYGVKD. This rearrangement joins TRBV10-3 to TRBJ1-1; 7 bases are shared with TRBD1. The sample was peripheral blood, taken 28 days after the second AZD1222 dose. The receptor's source is an adult who received the AZD1222 COVID-19 vaccine. The CDR3 spells CAISGFDRESRYDTEAFF. In nucleotides, the CDR3 is TGTGCCATCAGTGGGTTTGACAGGGAAAGCAGGTACGACACTGAAGCTTTCTTT.